This T cell receptor beta chain was sequenced during a study of blood T cell repertoires in COVID-19 (dated by TCRdb to the early 2020s). About the study as a whole: Samples covering the acute and convalescent phases of COVID-19 were provided by collaborators in the United States, Italy and Spain. The prospective study material was composed of cDNA or gDNA derived from T cells, B-cell-depleted T cells, or PBMCs. The dataset comprised deeply sampled blood TCRbeta repertoires from subjects exposed to, actively infected with, or recovered from COVID-19. The repertoires were released in a freely available public database meant as a resource for research on the immune response to SARS-CoV-2. Samples came from the ongoing ImmuneRACE study (first 160 participants) plus 1,254 subjects from 6 global collaborators. Sample metadata almost always included a de-identified subject ID, COVID-19 status, age in years and sex. Where HLA class I and class II types were available, the types were taken from metadata supplied by the sample provider, not from assay-based typing. Broader findings and caveats from the paper: How much clinical and demographic metadata was included differed by source and by participant, and the metadata was provided uncurated.

Counted from cysteine to phenylalanine, this CDR3 has 10 amino acids. Of the read, only the CDR3 DNA is kept; its 30 bases are in frame from base 1. CDR1 and CDR2 are drawn from the germline V gene: SQVTM, ANQGSEA. The trim is 5 bases for V and 7 bases for J, with a gap of 8 bases between the germline ends. Each collaborating institution followed its own protocols to collect whole blood in K2EDTA tubes. For TCRbeta analysis, collaborators shipped samples as frozen whole blood, isolated PBMCs, or DNA extracted from either of those sample types. Of note for this clone: Its antigen remains unidentified. Base-call qualities are not available, and no considerably larger clone is one nucleotide away.

TCRbeta CDR3 regions were amplified from genomic DNA using the immunoSEQ Assay, a bias-controlled multiplex PCR. The paper's processing steps were these. The number of nucleated cells in each sample was estimated from the amplification of reference gene primers within the assay. To quantify the absolute abundance of each unique TCRbeta CDR3 rearrangement, sequence reads were collapsed and filtered. For each sample, productive Simpson clonality was calculated as the square root of Simpson's diversity index across productive rearrangements. This immuneACCESS table, as held by TCRdb, lists in-frame sequences with V and J called but not all clones. Of the missing ones, under half trace to an unresolved V gene in checked studies; the others have no known cause. V, J and clone size reflect that table, while D and trimming were determined from the DNA. The sample data list 200,000 or so clones, and 80% to 90% of these were observed just once. The ten biggest clones cover more than 4.5% of the sample.

The sequencing sample was made of peripheral blood. The origin of this receptor is a woman aged 70-85 years with active or convalescent COVID-19. The rearranged chain carries TRBV29-1 and TRBJ1-2, with TRBD1 as a weak D call on 5 bases. The CDR3 region has the sequence CSVQGRGYTF. The DNA reads as follows: TGCAGCGTTCAGGGTCGTGGCTACACCTTC.